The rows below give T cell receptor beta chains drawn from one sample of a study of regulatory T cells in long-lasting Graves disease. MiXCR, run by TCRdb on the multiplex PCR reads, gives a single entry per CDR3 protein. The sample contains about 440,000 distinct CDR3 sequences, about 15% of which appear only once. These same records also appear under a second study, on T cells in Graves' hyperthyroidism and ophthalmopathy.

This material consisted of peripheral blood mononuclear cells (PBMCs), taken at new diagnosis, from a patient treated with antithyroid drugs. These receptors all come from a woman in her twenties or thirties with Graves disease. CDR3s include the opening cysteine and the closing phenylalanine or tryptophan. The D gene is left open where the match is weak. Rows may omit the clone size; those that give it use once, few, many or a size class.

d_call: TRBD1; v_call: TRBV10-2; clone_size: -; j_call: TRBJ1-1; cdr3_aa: CATMKLRTGLNTEAFF; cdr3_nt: TGCGCCACCATGAAATTACGGACAGGGCTTAACACTGAAGCTTTCTTT
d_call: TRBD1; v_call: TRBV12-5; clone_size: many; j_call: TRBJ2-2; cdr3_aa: CASAQATGKDTGELFF; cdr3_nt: TGTGCTAGTGCCCAAGCGACAGGGAAAGACACCGGGGAGCTGTTTTTT
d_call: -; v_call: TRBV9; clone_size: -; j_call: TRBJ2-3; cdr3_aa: CASSDKTDTQYF; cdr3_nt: TGTGCCAGCAGCGATAAAACAGATACGCAGTATTTT
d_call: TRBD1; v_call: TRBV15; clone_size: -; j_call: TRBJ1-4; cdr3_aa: CATSRDPHPGQSNEKLFF; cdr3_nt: TGTGCCACCAGCAGAGACCCCCATCCGGGACAGTCTAATGAAAAACTGTTTTTT
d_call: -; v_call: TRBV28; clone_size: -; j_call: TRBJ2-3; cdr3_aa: CATIQGSARDTQYF; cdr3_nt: TGTGCCACAATTCAGGGCTCCGCCCGAGATACGCAGTATTTT
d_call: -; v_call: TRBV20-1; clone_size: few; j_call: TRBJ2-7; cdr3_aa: CSARVPGKGYYEQYF; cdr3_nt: TGCAGTGCTAGAGTCCCCGGGAAGGGGTACTACGAGCAGTACTTC
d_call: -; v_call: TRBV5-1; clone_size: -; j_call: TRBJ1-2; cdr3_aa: CASSPQPQGGGYTF; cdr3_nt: TGCGCCAGCAGCCCACAGCCTCAGGGCGGCGGCTACACCTTC
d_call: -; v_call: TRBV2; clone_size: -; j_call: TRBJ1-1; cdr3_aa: CASHWEGISTEAFF; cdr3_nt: TGTGCCAGCCACTGGGAGGGGATTAGCACTGAAGCTTTCTTT
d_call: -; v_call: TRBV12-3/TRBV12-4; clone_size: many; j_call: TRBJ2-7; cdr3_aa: CASSLKAGSAEQYF; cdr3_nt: TGTGCCAGCAGTTTGAAGGCAGGGTCGGCCGAGCAGTACTTC
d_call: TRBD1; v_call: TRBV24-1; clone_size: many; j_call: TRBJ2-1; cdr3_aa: CATSDQDRAASEQFF; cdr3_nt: TGTGCCACCAGTGATCAAGACAGGGCGGCTAGTGAGCAGTTCTTC
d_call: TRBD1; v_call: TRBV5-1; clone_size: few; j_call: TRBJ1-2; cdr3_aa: CASSKTGGDGYTF; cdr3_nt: TGCGCCAGCAGCAAGACAGGGGGCGACGGCTACACCTTC
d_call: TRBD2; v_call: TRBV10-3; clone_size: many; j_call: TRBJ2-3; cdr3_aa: CAMKRGSTDTQYF; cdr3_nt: TGTGCCATGAAGCGGGGGAGTACAGATACGCAGTATTTT
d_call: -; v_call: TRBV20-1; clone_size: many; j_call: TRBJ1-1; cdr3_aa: CSAPASGSEAFF; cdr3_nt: TGCAGTGCTCCCGCCTCGGGGTCTGAAGCTTTCTTT
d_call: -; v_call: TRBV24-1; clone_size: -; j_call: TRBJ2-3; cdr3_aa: CATSGRVSTDTQYF; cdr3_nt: TGTGCCACCAGCGGCAGGGTATCGACAGATACGCAGTATTTT
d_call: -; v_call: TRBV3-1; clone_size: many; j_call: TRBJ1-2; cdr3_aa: CASSQVPGLNYGYTF; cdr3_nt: TGTGCCAGCAGCCAAGTTCCAGGGCTAAACTATGGCTACACCTTC
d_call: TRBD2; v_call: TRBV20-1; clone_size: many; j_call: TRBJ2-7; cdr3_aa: CSASLTSGRVEQYF; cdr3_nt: TGCAGTGCTAGCCTGACTAGCGGGAGGGTCGAGCAGTACTTC
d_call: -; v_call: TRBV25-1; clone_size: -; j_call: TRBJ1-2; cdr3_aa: CASSEVYGYTF; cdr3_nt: TGTGCCAGCAGTGAGGTCTATGGCTACACCTTC
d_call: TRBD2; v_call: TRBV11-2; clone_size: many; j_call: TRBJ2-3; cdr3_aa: CASSSTFGGTDTQYF; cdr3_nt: TGTGCCAGCAGCTCGACGTTCGGGGGGACAGATACGCAGTATTTT
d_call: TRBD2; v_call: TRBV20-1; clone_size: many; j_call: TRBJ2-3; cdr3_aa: CSATREERDTQYF; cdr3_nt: TGCAGTGCTACGCGGGAGGAAAGAGATACGCAGTATTTT
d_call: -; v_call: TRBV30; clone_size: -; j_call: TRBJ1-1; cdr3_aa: CAWSVLSGTEAFF; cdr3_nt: TGTGCCTGGAGTGTACTCTCCGGGACAGAAGCTTTCTTT
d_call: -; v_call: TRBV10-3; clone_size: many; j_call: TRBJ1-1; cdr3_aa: CAISESGGDTEAFF; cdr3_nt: TGTGCCATCAGTGAGTCGGGCGGGGACACTGAAGCTTTCTTT
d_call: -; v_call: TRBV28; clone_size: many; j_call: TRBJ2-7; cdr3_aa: CASSFESNRAYEQYF; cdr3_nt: TGTGCCAGCAGTTTCGAATCAAATAGGGCCTACGAGCAGTACTTC
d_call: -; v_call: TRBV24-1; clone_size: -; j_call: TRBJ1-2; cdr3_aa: CATSDPRGATRGYTF; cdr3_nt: TGTGCCACCAGTGACCCCCGTGGGGCAACGAGAGGCTACACCTTC
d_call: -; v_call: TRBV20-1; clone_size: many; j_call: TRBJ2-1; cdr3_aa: CSALVSGNEQFF; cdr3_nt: TGCAGTGCTTTGGTGTCTGGGAATGAGCAGTTCTTC
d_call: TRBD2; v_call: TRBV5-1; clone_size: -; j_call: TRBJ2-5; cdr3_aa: CASSLLGGRAGETQYF; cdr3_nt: TGCGCCAGCAGCTTGTTAGGTGGGAGGGCCGGAGAGACCCAGTACTTC
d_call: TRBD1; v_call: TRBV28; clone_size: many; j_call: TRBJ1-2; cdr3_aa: CASSANRGYGYTF; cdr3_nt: TGTGCCAGCAGTGCAAACAGGGGCTATGGCTACACCTTC
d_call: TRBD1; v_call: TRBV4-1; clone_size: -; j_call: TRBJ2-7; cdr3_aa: CASSPQFPPGQGTYEQYF; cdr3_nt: TGCGCCAGCAGCCCACAATTCCCTCCGGGACAGGGGACCTACGAGCAGTACTTC
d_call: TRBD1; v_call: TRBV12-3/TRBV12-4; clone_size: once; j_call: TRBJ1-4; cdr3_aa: CASRFRGQGEKLFF; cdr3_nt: TGTGCCAGCAGGTTCAGGGGGCAGGGTGAAAAACTGTTTTTT
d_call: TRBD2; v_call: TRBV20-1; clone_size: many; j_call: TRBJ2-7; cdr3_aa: CSARATSVGEQYF; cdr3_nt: TGCAGTGCTAGAGCGACTAGCGTGGGGGAGCAGTACTTC
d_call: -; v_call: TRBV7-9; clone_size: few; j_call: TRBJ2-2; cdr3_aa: CASSLVARGTGELFF; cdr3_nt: TGTGCCAGCAGCTTAGTCGCTCGAGGCACCGGGGAGCTGTTTTTT
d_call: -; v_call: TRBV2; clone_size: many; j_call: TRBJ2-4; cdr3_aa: CASSEDGGAKNIQYF; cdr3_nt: TGTGCCAGCAGTGAAGATGGGGGGGCCAAAAACATTCAGTACTTC
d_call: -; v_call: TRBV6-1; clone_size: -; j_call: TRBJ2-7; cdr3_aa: CASSESNPEQYF; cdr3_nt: TGTGCCAGCAGTGAATCTAATCCCGAGCAGTACTTC
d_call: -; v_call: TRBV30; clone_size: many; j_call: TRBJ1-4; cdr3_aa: CAWSGGGREKLFF; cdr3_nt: TGTGCCTGGAGTGGCGGCGGGCGCGAAAAACTGTTTTTT
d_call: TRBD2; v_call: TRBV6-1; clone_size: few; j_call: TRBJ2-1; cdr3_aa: CASSELAGAKFF; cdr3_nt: TGTGCCAGCAGTGAATTAGCGGGAGCGAAGTTCTTC
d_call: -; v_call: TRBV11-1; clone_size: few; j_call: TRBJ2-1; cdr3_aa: CASSLEGAASSYNEQFF; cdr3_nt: TGTGCCAGCAGCTTAGAAGGAGCGGCTAGCTCCTACAATGAGCAGTTCTTC
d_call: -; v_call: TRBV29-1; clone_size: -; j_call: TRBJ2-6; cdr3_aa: CSVLTRESGANVLTF; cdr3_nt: TGCAGCGTTTTGACTAGGGAATCTGGGGCCAACGTCCTGACTTTC
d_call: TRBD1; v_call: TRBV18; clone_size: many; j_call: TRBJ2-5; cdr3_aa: CASSRTGASETQYF; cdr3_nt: TGTGCCAGCTCACGGACAGGTGCGTCGGAGACCCAGTACTTC
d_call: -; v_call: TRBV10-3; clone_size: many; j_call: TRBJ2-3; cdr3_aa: CAIGFGSHGERPDTQYF; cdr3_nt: TGTGCCATCGGTTTCGGTTCCCATGGGGAACGTCCAGATACGCAGTATTTT
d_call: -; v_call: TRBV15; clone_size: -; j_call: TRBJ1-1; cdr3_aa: CATSRVPGLGTEAFF; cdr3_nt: TGTGCCACCAGCAGAGTCCCAGGGTTGGGCACTGAAGCTTTCTTT
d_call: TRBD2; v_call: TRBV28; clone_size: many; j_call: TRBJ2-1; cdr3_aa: CASSPPGLAPLYNEQFF; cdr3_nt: TGTGCCAGCAGCCCTCCGGGACTAGCTCCCCTTTACAATGAGCAGTTCTTC
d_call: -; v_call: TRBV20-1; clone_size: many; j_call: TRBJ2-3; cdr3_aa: CSAQTGGTSTDTQYF; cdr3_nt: TGCAGTGCTCAGACAGGCGGAACTAGCACAGATACGCAGTATTTT
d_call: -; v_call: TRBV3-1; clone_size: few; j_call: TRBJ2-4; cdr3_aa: CASTNSTGQGKYIQYF; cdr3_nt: TGTGCCAGCACTAACTCTACTGGGCAAGGGAAGTACATTCAGTACTTC
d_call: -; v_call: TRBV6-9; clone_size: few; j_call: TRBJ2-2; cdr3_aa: CASSSPDSANTGELFF; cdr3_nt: TGTGCCAGCAGTTCCCCAGACAGCGCGAACACCGGGGAGCTGTTTTTT
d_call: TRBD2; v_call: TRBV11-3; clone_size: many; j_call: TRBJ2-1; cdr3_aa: CASSLDQRGFLHNEQFF; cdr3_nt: TGTGCCAGCAGCTTAGACCAGCGGGGGTTTCTCCACAATGAGCAGTTCTTC
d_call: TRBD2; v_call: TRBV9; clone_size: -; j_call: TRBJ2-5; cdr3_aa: CASTARESQETQYF; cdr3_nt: TGTGCCAGCACGGCGCGGGAGTCGCAAGAGACCCAGTACTTC
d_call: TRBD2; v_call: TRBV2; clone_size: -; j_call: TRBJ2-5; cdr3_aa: CASTEWGGSHQETQYF; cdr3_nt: TGTGCCAGCACCGAATGGGGCGGGAGCCATCAAGAGACCCAGTACTTC
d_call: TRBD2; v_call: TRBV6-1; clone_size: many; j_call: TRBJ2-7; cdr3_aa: CASSTTRTSGRAGQYF; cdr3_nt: TGTGCCAGCAGCACCACAAGGACTAGCGGGAGGGCCGGGCAGTACTTC
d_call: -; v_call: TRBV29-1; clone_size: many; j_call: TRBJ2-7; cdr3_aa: CSVEVAESYEQYF; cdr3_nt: TGCAGCGTTGAAGTGGCGGAGTCCTACGAGCAGTACTTC